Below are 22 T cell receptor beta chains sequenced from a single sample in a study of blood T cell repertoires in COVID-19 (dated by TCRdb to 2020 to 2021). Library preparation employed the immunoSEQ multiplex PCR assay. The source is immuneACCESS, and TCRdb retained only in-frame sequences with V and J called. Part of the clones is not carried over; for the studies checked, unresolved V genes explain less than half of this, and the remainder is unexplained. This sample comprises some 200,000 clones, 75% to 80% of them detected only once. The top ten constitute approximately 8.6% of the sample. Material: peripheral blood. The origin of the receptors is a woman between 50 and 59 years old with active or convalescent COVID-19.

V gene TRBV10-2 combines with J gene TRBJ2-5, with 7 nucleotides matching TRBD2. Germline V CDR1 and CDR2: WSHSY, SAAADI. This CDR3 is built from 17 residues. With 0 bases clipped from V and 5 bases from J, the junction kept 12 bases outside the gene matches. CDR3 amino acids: CASSESGGSMLGETQYF. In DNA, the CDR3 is TGCGCCAGCAGTGAGTCGGGCGGGAGCATGTTAGGGGAGACCCAGTACTTC.

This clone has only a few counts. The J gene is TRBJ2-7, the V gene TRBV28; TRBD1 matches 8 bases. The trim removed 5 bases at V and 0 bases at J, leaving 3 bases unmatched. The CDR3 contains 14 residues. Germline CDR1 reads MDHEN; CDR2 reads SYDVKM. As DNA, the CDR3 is TGTGCCAGCAGTCCGGACAGGGTCTCCTACGAGCAGTACTTC. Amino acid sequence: CASSPDRVSYEQYF. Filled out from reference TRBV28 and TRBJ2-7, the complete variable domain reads DVKVTQSSRYLVKRTGEKVFLECVQDMDHENMFWYRQDPGLGLRLIYFSYDVKMKEKGDIPEGYSVSREKKERFSLILESASTNQTSMYLCASSPDRVSYEQYFGPGTRLTVT.

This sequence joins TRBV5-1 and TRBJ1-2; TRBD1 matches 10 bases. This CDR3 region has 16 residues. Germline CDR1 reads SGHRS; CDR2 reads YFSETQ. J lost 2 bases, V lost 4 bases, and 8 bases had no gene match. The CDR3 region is CASSTGQGSTNYGYTF. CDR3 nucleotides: TGCGCCAGCAGCACGGGACAGGGGTCAACCAACTATGGCTACACCTTC.

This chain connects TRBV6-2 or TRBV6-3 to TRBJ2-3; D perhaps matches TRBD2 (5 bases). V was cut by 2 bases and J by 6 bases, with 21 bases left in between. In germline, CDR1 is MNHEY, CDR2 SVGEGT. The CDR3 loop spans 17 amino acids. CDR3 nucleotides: TGTGCCAGCAGTTACGGACGGATGGACCCTACGGGGGATACGCAGTATTTT. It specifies CASSYGRMDPTGDTQYF.

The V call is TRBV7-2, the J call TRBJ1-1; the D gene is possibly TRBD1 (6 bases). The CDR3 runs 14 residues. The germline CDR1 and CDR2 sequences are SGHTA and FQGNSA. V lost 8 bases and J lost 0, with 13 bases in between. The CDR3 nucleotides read TGTGCCAGCGTTTCAGGACAGTTGAACACTGAAGCTTTCTTT. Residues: CASVSGQLNTEAFF.

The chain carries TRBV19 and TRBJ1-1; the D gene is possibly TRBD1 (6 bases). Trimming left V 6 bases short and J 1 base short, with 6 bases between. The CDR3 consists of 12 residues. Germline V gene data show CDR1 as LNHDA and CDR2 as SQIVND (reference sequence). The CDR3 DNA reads TGTGCCAGTAGGGGGGCGAACACTGAAGCTTTCTTT. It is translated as CASRGANTEAFF.

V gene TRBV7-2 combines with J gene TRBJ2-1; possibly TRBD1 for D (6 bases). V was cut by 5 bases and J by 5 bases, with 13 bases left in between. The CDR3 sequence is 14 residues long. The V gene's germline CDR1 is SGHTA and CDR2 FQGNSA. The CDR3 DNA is TGTGCCAGCAGCACAAGCCGGGACAACAATGAGCAGTTCTTC. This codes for CASSTSRDNNEQFF.

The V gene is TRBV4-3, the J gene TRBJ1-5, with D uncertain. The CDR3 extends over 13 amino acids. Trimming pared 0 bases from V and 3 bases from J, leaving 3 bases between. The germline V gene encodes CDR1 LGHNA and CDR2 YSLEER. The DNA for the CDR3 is TGCGCCAGCAGCCAAGACGTCAATCAGCCCCAGCATTTT. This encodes CASSQDVNQPQHF.

Here the CDR3 reads CASSLDLTTEAFF. The DNA of the CDR3 is TGTGCCAGTAGTCTTGATTTAACTACTGAAGCTTTCTTT. The rearrangement joins TRBV19 to TRBJ1-1; no definite D call. The CDR3 is made up of 13 amino acids. V gave up 5 bases and J gave up 5 bases, with 12 bases separating them. CDR1 and CDR2 (germline): LNHDA, SQIVND (reference sequence).

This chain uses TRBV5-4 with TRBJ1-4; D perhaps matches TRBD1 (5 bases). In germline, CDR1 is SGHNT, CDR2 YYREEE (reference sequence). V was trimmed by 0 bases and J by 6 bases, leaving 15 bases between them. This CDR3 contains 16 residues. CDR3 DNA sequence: TGTGCCAGCAGCTTGGAACCAGGCAGGGTTGATGAAAAACTGTTTTTT. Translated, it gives CASSLEPGRVDEKLFF.

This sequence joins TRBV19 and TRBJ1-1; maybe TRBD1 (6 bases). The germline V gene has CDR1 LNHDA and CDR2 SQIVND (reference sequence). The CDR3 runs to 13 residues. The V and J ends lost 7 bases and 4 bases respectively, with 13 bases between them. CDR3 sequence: CASMGTRGTEAFF. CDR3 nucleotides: TGTGCCAGTATGGGGACAAGGGGCACTGAAGCTTTCTTT.

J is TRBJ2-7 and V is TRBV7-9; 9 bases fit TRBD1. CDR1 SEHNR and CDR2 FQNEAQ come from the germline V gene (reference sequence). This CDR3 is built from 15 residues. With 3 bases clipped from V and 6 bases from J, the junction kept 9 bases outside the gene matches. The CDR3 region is CASSFTDRGGGEQYF. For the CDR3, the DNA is TGTGCCAGCAGCTTTACGGACAGGGGCGGGGGCGAGCAGTACTTC.

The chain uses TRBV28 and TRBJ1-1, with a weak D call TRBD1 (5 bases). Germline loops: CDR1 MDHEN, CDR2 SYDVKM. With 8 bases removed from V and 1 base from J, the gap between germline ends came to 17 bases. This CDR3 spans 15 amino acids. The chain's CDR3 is CASPRHGQANTEAFF. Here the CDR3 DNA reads TGTGCCAGCCCCCGGCATGGACAAGCGAACACTGAAGCTTTCTTT.

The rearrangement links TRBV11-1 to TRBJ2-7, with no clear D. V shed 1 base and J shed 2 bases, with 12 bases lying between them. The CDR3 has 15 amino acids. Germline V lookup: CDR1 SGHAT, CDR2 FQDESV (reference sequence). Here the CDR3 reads CASSLVAVAAYEQYF. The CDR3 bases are TGTGCCAGCAGCTTAGTGGCCGTTGCCGCCTACGAGCAGTACTTC.

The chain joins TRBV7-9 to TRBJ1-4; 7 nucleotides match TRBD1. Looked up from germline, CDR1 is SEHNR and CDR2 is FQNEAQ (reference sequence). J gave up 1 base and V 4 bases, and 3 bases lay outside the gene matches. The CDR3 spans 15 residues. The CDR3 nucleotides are TGTGCCAGCAGCTACACAGGGGTAACTAATGAAAAACTGTTTTTT. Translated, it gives CASSYTGVTNEKLFF.

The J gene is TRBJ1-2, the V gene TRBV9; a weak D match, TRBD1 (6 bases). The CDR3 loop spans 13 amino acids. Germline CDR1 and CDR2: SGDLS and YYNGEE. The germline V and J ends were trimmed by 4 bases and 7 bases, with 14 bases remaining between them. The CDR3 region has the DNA TGTGCCAGCAGCCCTACAGGGCTTGGTGGCTACACCTTC. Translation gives CASSPTGLGGYTF.

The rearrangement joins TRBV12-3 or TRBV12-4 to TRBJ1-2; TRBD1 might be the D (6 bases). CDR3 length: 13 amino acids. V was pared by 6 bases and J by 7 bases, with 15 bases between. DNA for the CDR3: TGTGCCAGCAGAAACAGGGTTTTGGGTGGCTACACCTTC. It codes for CASRNRVLGGYTF.

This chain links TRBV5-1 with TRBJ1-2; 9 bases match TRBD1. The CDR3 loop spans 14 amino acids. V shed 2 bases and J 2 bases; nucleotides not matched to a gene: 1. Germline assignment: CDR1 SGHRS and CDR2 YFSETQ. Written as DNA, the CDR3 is TGCGCCAGCAGCTTTACAGGGGGCAACTATGGCTACACCTTC. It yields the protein CASSFTGGNYGYTF.

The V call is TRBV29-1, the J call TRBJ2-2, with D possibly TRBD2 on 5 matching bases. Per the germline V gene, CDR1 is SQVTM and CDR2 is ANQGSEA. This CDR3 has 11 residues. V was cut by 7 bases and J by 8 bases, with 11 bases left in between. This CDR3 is CSARGTGELFF. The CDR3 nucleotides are TGCAGCGCCCGGGGAACGGGGGAGCTGTTTTTT.

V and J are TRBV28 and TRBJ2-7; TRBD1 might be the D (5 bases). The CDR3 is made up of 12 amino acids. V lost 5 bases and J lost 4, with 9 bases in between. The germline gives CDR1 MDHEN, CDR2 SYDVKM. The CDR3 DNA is TGTGCCAGCAGTCCCAGGGCTTACGAGCAGTACTTC. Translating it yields CASSPRAYEQYF.

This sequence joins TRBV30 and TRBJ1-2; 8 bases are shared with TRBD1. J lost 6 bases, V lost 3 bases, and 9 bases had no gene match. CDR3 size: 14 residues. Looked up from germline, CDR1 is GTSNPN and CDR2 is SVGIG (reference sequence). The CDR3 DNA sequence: TGTGCCTGGAGCATTTTAACAGGGGGGAATGGCTACACCTTC. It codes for CAWSILTGGNGYTF.

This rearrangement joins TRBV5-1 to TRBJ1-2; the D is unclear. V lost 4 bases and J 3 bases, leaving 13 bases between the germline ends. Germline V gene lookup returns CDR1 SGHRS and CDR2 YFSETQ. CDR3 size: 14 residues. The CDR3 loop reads CASSDRRRDYGYTF. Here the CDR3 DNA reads TGCGCCAGCAGCGATCGGCGGCGTGACTATGGCTACACCTTC.